The 28 T cell receptor beta chains below come from one sample, sequenced in a study of blood T cell repertoires in COVID-19. The data were produced by immunoSEQ multiplex PCR, yet TCRdb's version contains in-frame clones alone and is incomplete. The data contain about 130,000 clones, 81% of them singletons. The sequencing sample was made of peripheral blood. These receptors all stem from a man aged 25-40 years with COVID-19, enrolled during active disease.

The V gene is TRBV6-2 or TRBV6-3, the J gene TRBJ1-1; the match to TRBD1 covers 8 bases. The CDR3 sequence is 13 residues long. CDR1 and CDR2 (germline): MNHEY, SVGEGT. Trimming at V came to 4 bases and at J to 4 bases, leaving 2 bases not matched to a gene. The CDR3, as DNA: TGTGCCAGCAGTTGGACAGGGAGCACTGAAGCTTTCTTT. It translates to CASSWTGSTEAFF.

This clone appeared a few times. This sequence joins TRBV11-2 and TRBJ1-6; possible D gene TRBD1, 5 bases. V lost 0 bases, J lost 7 bases, and 10 bases lay in between. CDR3 length: 15 amino acids. The germline V gene encodes CDR1 SGHAT and CDR2 FQNNGV. The CDR3 coding sequence is TGTGCCAGCAGCTTAGACAGGGTTCCCAATTCACCCCTCCACTTT. As protein: CASSLDRVPNSPLHF.

CDR3 loop: CASSYRPGEKLFF. The CDR3 DNA sequence: TGTGCCAGCAGTTACAGGCCAGGGGAAAAACTGTTTTTT. This chain connects TRBV6-5 to TRBJ1-4; possibly TRBD1 for D (5 bases). V was trimmed by 2 bases and J by 8 bases, leaving 9 bases between them. Germline CDR1 MNHEY, CDR2 SVGAGI. This CDR3 is built from 13 residues.

This rearrangement joins TRBV29-1 to TRBJ1-1; 7 nucleotides match TRBD1. CDR3 length: 13 amino acids. Germline V gene data show CDR1 as SQVTM and CDR2 as ANQGSEA. J gave up 7 bases and V 7 bases, and 12 bases lay outside the gene matches. The CDR3 sequence: CSAHPWGDSEAFF. The CDR3 DNA follows: TGCAGCGCACACCCTTGGGGGGACAGTGAAGCTTTCTTT. The variable domain in full, completed from reference TRBV29-1 and TRBJ1-1, reads SAVISQKPSRDICQRGTSLTIQCQVDSQVTMMFWYRQQPGQSLTLIATANQGSEATYESGFVIDKFPISRPNLTFSTLTVSNMSPEDSSIYLCSAHPWGDSEAFFGQGTRLTVV.

The chain links TRBV4-1 to TRBJ1-2; 7 bases line up with TRBD1. J gave up 2 bases and V 1 base, and 1 base lay outside the gene matches. Germline values: CDR1 MGHRA, CDR2 YSYEKL. The CDR3 spans 14 residues. CDR3 in DNA: TGCGCCAGCAGCCAAGGGACAGGAAACTATGGCTACACCTTC. Protein product: CASSQGTGNYGYTF.

V usage is TRBV5-1 and J usage is TRBJ2-2; D is perhaps TRBD2 (5 bases). CDR3 length: 15 amino acids. Germline V gene data show CDR1 as SGHRS and CDR2 as YFSETQ. Trimming pared 8 bases from V and 4 bases from J, leaving 18 bases between. The chain's CDR3 is CASQRNDIVTGELFF. CDR3 bases: TGCGCCAGTCAGCGGAACGACATTGTCACCGGGGAGCTGTTTTTT.

V gene TRBV5-5 combines with J gene TRBJ2-7; D may be TRBD1 (5 bases). Trimming took off 2 bases at V and 2 bases at J, with 11 bases between the two ends. Germline assignment: CDR1 SGHKS and CDR2 YYEKEE (reference sequence). The CDR3 is 14 amino acids. The CDR3 spells CASSFGRDTYEQYF. The CDR3 nucleotides are TGTGCCAGCAGCTTTGGCAGGGATACCTACGAGCAGTACTTC.

V and J are TRBV27 and TRBJ2-3; 10 positions agree with TRBD2. The CDR3 consists of 16 residues. V lost 10 bases and J lost 2; bases outside the gene matches: 12. Germline values: CDR1 MNHEY, CDR2 SMNVEV (reference sequence). The CDR3 DNA sequence: TGTGCCACCTCAAGGGGTAGCGGGGGGTCCACAGATACGCAGTATTTT. Encoded protein: CATSRGSGGSTDTQYF.

The rearrangement joins TRBV5-1 to TRBJ1-1, with D possibly TRBD1 on 6 matching bases. The CDR3 runs to 13 residues. V dropped 6 bases and J dropped 1 base, with 10 bases sitting between them. CDR1 and CDR2 (germline): SGHRS, YFSETQ. DNA of the CDR3: TGCGCCAGCAATCAGGGGCCGAACACTGAAGCTTTCTTT. This encodes CASNQGPNTEAFF.

The chain recombines TRBV14 with TRBJ1-2; D not resolved. The V end was cut by 0 bases, the J end by 6 bases, with 8 bases between. This CDR3 spans 13 amino acids. Germline V gene lookup returns CDR1 SGHDN and CDR2 FVKESK. CDR3 in amino acids: CASSQDLGNGYTF. For the CDR3, the DNA is TGTGCCAGCAGCCAAGACCTCGGGAATGGCTACACCTTC.

This CDR3 reads CASSLQGSAEQFF. CDR3 coding DNA: TGTGCCAGCAGTTTGCAAGGTAGCGCGGAGCAGTTCTTC. V is TRBV6-5 and J is TRBJ2-1; D might be TRBD2 (5 bases). This CDR3 has 13 residues. V dropped 4 bases and J dropped 10 bases, with 14 bases sitting between them. CDR1 and CDR2 (germline): MNHEY, SVGAGI.

For the CDR3, the DNA is TGTGCCAGCAGTTATTCCGGGAGGGCCGTAACCGGGGAGCTGTTTTTT. It is translated as CASSYSGRAVTGELFF. The J gene is TRBJ2-2, the V gene TRBV6-5; 8 nucleotides agree with TRBD2. The CDR3 spans 16 residues. Germline CDR1 reads MNHEY; CDR2 reads SVGAGI. Unmatched junction bases numbered 8, after V lost 3 bases and J lost 5 bases.

The gene calls are TRBV11-3 and TRBJ2-1; TRBD2 is a possible D gene (6 bases). Germline lookup yields CDR1 SGHNT and CDR2 YENEEA. The CDR3 has 15 amino acids. Trimming pared 5 bases from V and 0 bases from J, leaving 11 bases between. Written as DNA, the CDR3 is TGTGCCAGCAGCGCGGGGTGGACCTCCTACAATGAGCAGTTCTTC. Its protein is CASSAGWTSYNEQFF.

The chain uses TRBV6-6 and TRBJ1-2; 7 bases map to TRBD1. Germline V gene data show CDR1 as MNHNY and CDR2 as SVGAGI (reference sequence). The CDR3 loop spans 15 amino acids. V was pared by 5 bases and J by 4 bases, with 10 bases of the junction left unmatched. The CDR3 DNA reads TGTGCCAGCAGTGCCGGGACAGCAGATTCCTATGGCTACACCTTC. This encodes CASSAGTADSYGYTF.

The V call is TRBV5-5, the J call TRBJ2-1; the D gene is possibly TRBD1 (6 bases). The germline V gene has CDR1 SGHKS and CDR2 YYEKEE (reference sequence). V lost 4 bases and J 3 bases, leaving 17 bases between the germline ends. The CDR3 spans 16 residues. The CDR3 loop is CASSITPRDIYNEQFF. CDR3 nucleotide sequence: TGTGCCAGCAGCATTACTCCCAGGGACATCTACAATGAGCAGTTCTTC.

This chain links TRBV19 with TRBJ1-3; 7 bases align to TRBD1. The CDR3 totals 17 residues. Germline-derived CDR1 and CDR2 are LNHDA and SQIVND (reference sequence). The trim removed 4 bases at V and 0 bases at J, leaving 9 bases unmatched. The chain's CDR3 is CASSTLTGMISGNTIYF. The CDR3 coding sequence is TGTGCCAGTAGTACCCTGACAGGGATGATCTCTGGAAACACCATATATTTT.

This sequence joins TRBV18 and TRBJ1-3; 11 bases align to TRBD1. J gave up 8 bases and V 2 bases, and 11 bases lay outside the gene matches. The CDR3 consists of 17 residues. CDR1 and CDR2 (germline): KGHSH, LQKENI. The CDR3 reads CASSPIWTGGGGDTIYF. The CDR3 coding sequence is TGTGCCAGCTCACCAATTTGGACAGGGGGCGGCGGAGACACCATATATTTT.

This chain links TRBV5-1 with TRBJ2-4, with TRBD2 as a possible D gene (6 bases). The germline gives CDR1 SGHRS, CDR2 YFSETQ. Trimming stripped 0 bases from V and 6 bases from J, with 13 bases between. This CDR3 comprises 15 residues. For the CDR3, the DNA is TGCGCCAGCAGCTTGGACGGGAGCTCCAGAAACATTCAGTACTTC. Protein: CASSLDGSSRNIQYF.

The J gene is TRBJ2-4, the V gene TRBV7-2; no definite D call. This CDR3 has 16 residues. Germline V gene sequence: CDR1 SGHTA, CDR2 FQGNSA. V was trimmed by 4 bases and J by 0 bases, leaving 13 bases between them. The CDR3 spells CASSSTPSIAKNIQYF. DNA of the CDR3: TGTGCCAGCAGCTCAACCCCATCTATAGCCAAAAACATTCAGTACTTC.

This chain uses TRBV24-1 with TRBJ2-1; D ambiguous. Germline lookup yields CDR1 KGHDR and CDR2 SFDVKD. The CDR3 has 14 amino acids. V dropped 11 bases and J dropped 2 bases, with 15 bases sitting between them. The CDR3 DNA sequence: TGTGCCATTAAATCCGCTGAGACCTACAATGAGCAGTTCTTC. Translating gives CAIKSAETYNEQFF.

This clone was recorded only once. The chain employs TRBV12-3 or TRBV12-4 and TRBJ2-4; 8 nucleotides line up with TRBD2. V shed 7 bases and J 8 bases; nucleotides not matched to a gene: 4. The CDR3 has 12 residues. The CDR3 coding sequence is TGTGCCAGCACAGGAGCGGGGGACATTCAGTACTTC. It codes for CASTGAGDIQYF.

The chain links TRBV7-9 to TRBJ2-3; possible D gene TRBD2, 5 bases. The CDR3 consists of 16 residues. Germline CDR1 SEHNR, CDR2 FQNEAQ (reference sequence). V lost 1 base to trimming and J lost 3 bases, with 14 bases between them. The CDR3 is CASSLVFGPGTDTQYF. The DNA of the CDR3 is TGTGCCAGCAGCTTAGTGTTCGGGCCGGGAACAGATACGCAGTATTTT.

This clone was observed a single time. The chain carries TRBV3-1 (or the pseudogene TRBV3-2) and TRBJ1-6; 9 bases match TRBD1. CDR1 LGHDT and CDR2 YNNKEL come from the germline V gene (reference sequence). After removal of 4 bases from V and 6 bases from J, the junction contained 4 bases not matched to a gene. This CDR3 has 15 amino acids. The CDR3 sequence is CASSPGTGSNSPLHF. The CDR3 DNA reads TGTGCCAGCAGCCCTGGGACAGGGAGTAATTCACCCCTCCACTTT.

The chain carries TRBV30 and TRBJ2-2, with unresolved D. CDR1 and CDR2 (germline): GTSNPN, SVGIG (reference sequence). CDR3 length equals 12 residues. Trimming removed 2 bases from V and 3 bases from J, with 4 bases in between. Here the CDR3 DNA reads TGTGCCTGGAGTTACTACACCGGGGAGCTGTTTTTT. Residues: CAWSYYTGELFF. Combining the CDR3 with reference TRBV30 and TRBJ2-2 gives the whole variable domain SQTIHQWPATLVQPVGSPLSLECTVEGTSNPNLYWYRQAAGRGLQLLFYSVGIGQISSEVPQNLSASRPQDRQFILSSKKLLLSDSGFYLCAWSYYTGELFFGEGSRLTVL.

V gene TRBV5-1 combines with J gene TRBJ2-2, with D possibly being TRBD2 (6 bases). V was trimmed by 0 bases and J by 0 bases, leaving 9 bases between them. Germline CDR1 SGHRS, CDR2 YFSETQ. This CDR3 has 16 amino acids. CDR3 protein: CASSLGTTSNTGELFF. The CDR3 DNA reads as TGCGCCAGCAGCTTGGGGACTACCTCGAACACCGGGGAGCTGTTTTTT.

The CDR3 DNA reads TGTGCCAGCAGTGTGTCGAGGGGAAGGGGGACAGATACGCAGTATTTT. Translation gives CASSVSRGRGTDTQYF. V gene TRBV2 combines with J gene TRBJ2-3; D might be TRBD1 (6 bases). Trimming shortened V by 4 bases and J by 3 bases, and 17 bases separated the two germline ends. The CDR3 has 16 residues. CDR1 and CDR2 from the germline V gene are SNHLY and FYNNEI.

The chain couples TRBV7-2 to TRBJ1-6, with 10 nucleotides matching TRBD1. The CDR3 contains 17 residues. Per the germline V gene, CDR1 is SGHTA and CDR2 is FQGNSA. With 6 bases clipped from V and 7 bases from J, the junction kept 12 bases outside the gene matches. The CDR3 reads CASSPGPAGQGNSPLHF. CDR3 nucleotide sequence: TGTGCCAGCAGTCCGGGGCCAGCGGGACAGGGGAATTCACCCCTCCACTTT.

This chain links TRBV19 with TRBJ2-7; 8 bases are shared with TRBD1. The J segment lost 1 base and the V segment lost 4 bases, leaving 6 bases of the junction unmatched. CDR3 length: 15 residues. The germline CDR1 and CDR2 sequences are LNHDA and SQIVND (reference sequence). CDR3 bases: TGTGCCAGTAGTAGTAACAGGGGGGCTTCCTACGAGCAGTACTTC. This translates into CASSSNRGASYEQYF.